A selection of T cell receptor beta chains follows, all from one sample in a study of cytomegalovirus exposure and HLA in healthy donors. Data came from immunoSEQ multiplex PCR; TCRdb stores just in-frame clones and leaves some out. This sample has roughly 230,000 clones; around 90% occur once, and the top ten carry roughly 1.6%. Sequencing was carried out using PBMCs. The receptors come from a girl aged 2 to 9 in good health and CMV-seronegative. Both conserved end residues are part of each CDR3. D genes are given only for firm matches. Rows may omit the clone size; those that give it use once, few, many or a size class.

j_call,v_call,clone_size,d_call,cdr3_aa,cdr3_nt
TRBJ2-7,TRBV6-5,-,TRBD1,CASSYSAQGHSYEQYF,TGTGCCAGCAGTTACTCGGCACAGGGGCACTCCTACGAGCAGTACTTC
TRBJ1-1,TRBV13,-,-,CASSSREGPYEAFF,TGTGCCAGCAGCTCACGCGAGGGCCCCTATGAAGCTTTCTTT
TRBJ2-1,TRBV5-1,-,-,CASSLVQPNNEQFF,TGCGCCAGCAGCTTGGTACAACCCAACAATGAGCAGTTCTTC
TRBJ2-7,TRBV27,-,TRBD2,CASSSLAGGPYEQYF,TGTGCCAGCAGTTCACTAGCGGGAGGGCCGTACGAGCAGTACTTC
TRBJ2-5,TRBV28,-,-,CASSPPGTSLGTQYF,TGTGCCAGCAGTCCCCCAGGGACTTCTCTGGGGACCCAGTACTTC
TRBJ2-7,TRBV7-9,-,TRBD2,CASSPAGTSGGLSFYEQYF,TGTGCCAGCAGCCCAGCCGGGACTAGCGGGGGGTTATCCTTCTACGAGCAGTACTTC
TRBJ1-1,TRBV7-9,-,-,CASSGGMNTEAFF,TGTGCCAGCAGCGGCGGAATGAACACTGAAGCTTTCTTT
TRBJ2-1,TRBV4-1,-,-,CASSQVGASYGEQFF,TGCGCCAGCAGCCAAGTAGGGGCCTCTTACGGTGAGCAGTTCTTC
TRBJ2-6,TRBV18,-,TRBD1,CASSISGGSRSGANVLTF,TGTGCCAGCTCAATCTCAGGGGGTTCCAGATCTGGGGCCAACGTCCTGACTTTC
TRBJ2-1,TRBV27,-,-,CASSLSQDSQFF,TGTGCCAGCAGTTTATCGCAGGACTCTCAGTTCTTC
TRBJ2-2,TRBV7-9,-,-,CASSPVNVDGELFF,TGTGCCAGCAGCCCGGTAAACGTCGACGGGGAGCTGTTTTTT
TRBJ2-2,TRBV5-1,-,-,CASSLEVRGTGELFF,TGCGCCAGCAGCTTGGAGGTTCGGGGCACCGGGGAGCTGTTTTTT
TRBJ2-3,TRBV7-7,-,TRBD2,CASSLGLAATDTQYF,TGTGCCAGCAGCTTGGGACTAGCGGCCACAGATACGCAGTATTTT
TRBJ2-3,TRBV19,-,TRBD1,CASTDRSTDTQYF,TGTGCCAGTACGGACAGGAGCACAGATACGCAGTATTTT
TRBJ1-2,TRBV5-4,-,TRBD1,CASSASRDRVAEGYTF,TGTGCCAGCAGCGCCTCCCGGGACAGGGTGGCGGAGGGCTACACCTTC
TRBJ2-2,TRBV7-3,-,TRBD2,CASSRGGLGNTGELFF,TGTGCCAGCAGCCGTGGGGGACTAGGGAACACCGGGGAGCTGTTTTTT
TRBJ2-1,TRBV29-1,-,TRBD2,CSVEAQLAGDLSYNEQFF,TGCAGCGTAGAAGCTCAACTAGCGGGGGACCTCTCCTACAATGAGCAGTTCTTC
TRBJ1-2,TRBV2,-,-,CASSGDTTYGYTF,TGTGCCAGCAGCGGCGACACCACCTATGGCTACACCTTC
TRBJ1-1,TRBV18,-,-,CASSPPRQKNTEAFF,TGTGCCAGCTCACCACCGAGGCAGAAGAACACTGAAGCTTTCTTT
TRBJ2-7,TRBV6-6,once,-,CASSLTASYEQYF,TGTGCCAGCAGCCTCACAGCATCCTACGAGCAGTACTTC
TRBJ2-3,TRBV2,-,TRBD1,CAQREGQSSTDTQYF,TGTGCCCAAAGAGAGGGACAGTCTAGCACAGATACGCAGTATTTT
TRBJ2-7,TRBV30,-,-,CAWTLNSYEQYF,TGTGCCTGGACCCTAAATTCCTACGAGCAGTACTTC
TRBJ1-1,TRBV6-6,-,TRBD1,CASSSETGAEAFF,TGTGCCAGCAGTTCCGAAACAGGGGCTGAAGCTTTCTTT
TRBJ2-2,TRBV11-2,-,-,CASSSPGVANTGELFF,TGTGCCAGCAGCTCCCCAGGGGTTGCCAACACCGGGGAGCTGTTTTTT
TRBJ2-1,TRBV28,-,-,CASSLEGLNNEQFF,TGTGCCAGCAGTTTAGAGGGATTAAACAATGAGCAGTTCTTC
TRBJ2-3,TRBV30,few,TRBD1,CASWTGGSDTQYF,TGTGCCTCTTGGACAGGGGGGTCAGATACGCAGTATTTT
TRBJ1-3,TRBV25-1,-,TRBD1,CASSQRQGGNTIYF,TGTGCCAGCAGCCAACGACAGGGAGGAAACACCATATATTTT
TRBJ2-2,TRBV29-1,-,TRBD1,CSGKGAVTGELFF,TGCAGCGGGAAGGGGGCGGTCACCGGGGAGCTGTTTTTT
TRBJ1-5,TRBV9,-,-,CASSGGGGPQHF,TGTGCCAGCAGCGGGGGGGGAGGACCCCAGCATTTT
TRBJ2-7,TRBV28,-,-,CASSFADISYEQYF,TGTGCCAGCAGTTTCGCGGACATTTCCTACGAGCAGTACTTC